This entry is about one T cell receptor beta chain. This sample is drawn from a study of blood T cell repertoires in COVID-19. Assay used: immunoSEQ multiplex PCR; TCRdb lists only in-frame clones, some missing. The sample records tens of thousands of clones, over 75% being singletons. The CDR3 has 15 amino acids. V gave up 4 bases and J gave up 6 bases; unmatched junction bases: 8. CDR1 and CDR2 from the germline V gene are LGHDT and YNNKEL (reference sequence). The V gene is TRBV3-1 (or the pseudogene TRBV3-2), the J gene TRBJ2-1; 8 positions match TRBD2. Sample: peripheral blood. The TCR was taken from an elderly woman with COVID-19, enrolled during active disease. In nucleotides, the CDR3 is TGTGCCAGCAGCCCCTGGACTAGCCGGGCCAATGAGCAGTTCTTC. Protein product: CASSPWTSRANEQFF.